The TCR beta chain under discussion was sequenced for a study of spatial heterogeneity in lung cancer (dated by TCRdb to about 2019). General notes on the study: More beta-chain than alpha-chain transcripts were consistently detected, likely reflecting higher beta-chain transcript abundance. A strong correlation was found between TCR transcript counts in tumor regions and a T cell transcriptional module score from matched bulk RNA-seq. In the raw uncorrected reads, each unique combination of TCR and UMI appeared more than ten times on average. The study quantitatively compared TCR alpha and beta repertoires across multiple tumor regions, matched nontumor lung and blood in non-small cell lung cancer. Nonsynonymous mutation counts, determined by whole-exome sequencing of tumor tissue, were related to features of the TCR repertoire. At surgery, 220 tumor regions, around 64 matched nontumor lung samples and 56 PBMC samples were TCR-sequenced for both alpha and beta chains.

In light of the paper, this sample's time point label describes: sample taken at primary tumor resection. Samples were obtained from about 69 patients with early-stage, untreated non-small cell lung cancer from the lung TRACERx cohort. For TCR sequencing, whole RNA was extracted from tumor and nontumor lung tissue, or from cryopreserved PBMC samples, and no cell sorting was done. Only patients for whom sufficient RNA was available from at least two tumor regions were selected for TCR sequencing. Before selection, tumor and adjacent nontumor lung specimens were reviewed by a lung pathologist. This clonotype was detected only a few times. No antigen is known for it. No base qualities exist here, and no much larger clone lies one base off it. The library was built for alpha chains, so this beta chain is an off-target read and its size means little. The full study reports these points: The tumor nonsynonymous mutation count correlated with the number of expanded alpha and beta TCRs within the tumor. Confirming at a functional level the hypothesis that regional TCRs recognize regional mutations was considered to require additional single-cell paired TCR alpha and beta sequencing. The count of ubiquitous expanded TCRs correlated with the count of ubiquitous nonsynonymous mutations, and the count of regional expanded TCRs correlated with the count of regional nonsynonymous mutations. TCR-seq was estimated to cover only approximately 6.6% of tumor T cells for alpha chains and around 12% for beta chains.

Trimming at the junction amounts to 0 bases on V and 0 bases on J, and the germline ends lie 4 bases apart. The CDR3 goes from the cysteine to the phenylalanine over 14 residues. Just CDR3 DNA is preserved here, 42 bases in frame from base 1. Sequences KGHSH (CDR1) and LQKENI (CDR2) are obtained from the germline V gene. The library came from 5' RACE. The sample was run on a NextSeq 500. The TCR library protocol attached a unique molecular identifier to each TCR cDNA molecule to allow correction of PCR and sequencing errors. Per the original workflow: TCR identification, UMI-based error correction and CDR3 extraction were all carried out with Decombinator tools. TCRs above a frequency of 2 per 1,000, corresponding to the top 1% of the tumor frequency distribution, were defined as expanded. Expanded tumor TCRs were classed as regional if statistically deemed absent (corrected P<0.05) from at least one tumor region, otherwise ubiquitous. Each repertoire was subsampled 100 times to 5,000 TCRs, after which Renyi diversity was computed with the R vegan package. CDR3 similarity networks were constructed using string-kernel similarity of amino acid triplets, with links drawn between CDR3s whose pairwise similarity was above 0.82. TCRdb trimmed public reads at Q25 via fastp, called clones via MiXCR and kept in-frame beta chains. Identical CDR3 proteins give one entry, which carries the most common genes and DNA. The V and J calls come from TCRdb's annotation, not from the publication. The sample profile shows 9,000 to 13,000 distinct CDR3 sequences; 6% to 8% of them were found once. The ten largest clones capture approximately 20% of the sample.

Recombination joined TRBV18 with TRBJ2-3; confidence is insufficient to name the D gene. The sequences come from lung tumor tissue, collected at surgery. This sequence originates from a female donor with early-stage non-small cell lung cancer. The CDR3 loop reads CASSPPGSTDTQYF. The nucleotides are TGTGCCAGCTCACCACCAGGTAGCACAGATACGCAGTATTTT.